Each of the 15 T cell receptor beta chains below was sequenced from the same sample in a study of cytomegalovirus exposure and HLA in healthy donors. Vbeta (60) and Jbeta (13) primers were used in the PCR. The repertoire was sequenced with immunoSEQ multiplex PCR; TCRdb's copy has only in-frame clones and lacks some. The sample includes about 140,000 clones, around 70% seen only once; the top ten take approximately 2%. Sequenced material: PBMCs. Receptor source: a man aged 40-49 years in good health and CMV-seronegative.

This chain uses TRBV5-1 with TRBJ1-4; D possibly corresponds to TRBD1 (6 bases). Trimming took off 2 bases at V and 0 bases at J, with 17 bases between the two ends. This CDR3 has 18 residues. Per germline, CDR1 SGHRS and CDR2 YFSETQ. The CDR3 spells CASSFLGQPLATNEKLFF. CDR3 bases: TGCGCCAGCAGCTTCCTCGGACAGCCTTTGGCAACTAATGAAAAACTGTTTTTT. Variable domain in full (rest from reference TRBV5-1 and TRBJ1-4): KAGVTQTPRYLIKTRGQQVTLSCSPISGHRSVSWYQQTPGQGLQFLFEYFSETQRNKGNFPGRFSGRQFSNSRSEMNVSTLELGDSALYLCASSFLGQPLATNEKLFFGSGTQLSVL.

This clone was detected once. The chain uses TRBV7-9 and TRBJ2-7; 8 nucleotides align to TRBD2. Germline V gene lookup returns CDR1 SEHNR and CDR2 FQNEAQ (reference sequence). The V gene end was trimmed by 1 base and the J gene end by 3 bases; junction bases not matched to a gene: 5. The CDR3 is 15 amino acids. The CDR3 loop reads CASSLGGGLGYEQYF. CDR3 nucleotides: TGTGCCAGCAGCTTAGGGGGGGGACTAGGCTACGAGCAGTACTTC. Full variable domain (remainder filled in from reference TRBV7-9 and TRBJ2-7): DTGVSQNPRHKITKRGQNVTFRCDPISEHNRLYWYRQTLGQGPEFLTYFQNEAQLEKSRLLSDRFSAERPKGSFSTLEIQRTEQGDSAMYLCASSLGGGLGYEQYFGPGTRLTVT.

The chain is built from TRBV7-3 and TRBJ2-1; TRBD2 aligns across 12 bases. V lost 5 bases and J lost 10; bases outside the gene matches: 15. The CDR3 is made up of 17 amino acids. Looked up from germline, CDR1 is SGHTA and CDR2 is FQGTGA. CDR3 sequence (DNA): TGTGCCAGCAGCCCGTCATATCTAGCGGGGGGGCAGGGAGAGCAGTTCTTC. Translation: CASSPSYLAGGQGEQFF.

The rearrangement joins TRBV19 to TRBJ1-2, with a weak D call TRBD1 (5 bases). Germline loops: CDR1 LNHDA, CDR2 SQIVND (reference sequence). The CDR3 has 14 amino acids. Trimming removed 1 base at V and 4 bases at J, with 10 bases between. The DNA for the CDR3 is TGTGCCAGTAGTATAGGGAGGGGCGGCTATGGCTACACCTTC. Translation gives CASSIGRGGYGYTF.

Points on this clone: The junction does not match germline at one end; this may be a read error. The rearrangement uses TRBV27 and TRBJ2-7, with D tentatively TRBD1 (5 bases). The CDR3 sequence is 14 residues long. Germline loops: CDR1 MNHEY, CDR2 SMNVEV (reference sequence). The CDR3 spells CVSSFQGDSYEQYF. Here the CDR3 DNA reads TGTGTCAGCAGTTTTCAGGGCGACTCCTACGAGCAGTACTTC.

Comments on this clone: Additional DNA sequences in this sample encode the identical CDR3. V is TRBV7-8 and J is TRBJ2-4, with TRBD2 matching 9 bases. This CDR3 has 16 residues. CDR1 and CDR2 from the germline V gene are SGHVS and FQNEAQ. V dropped 5 bases and J dropped 8; count of bases not matched to a gene: 13. The CDR3 coding sequence is TGTGCCAGCAGCCCCCAGGGTGCGGGAGGGCAGGACATTCAGTACTTC. Protein sequence: CASSPQGAGGQDIQYF.

The rearrangement uses TRBV5-1 and TRBJ2-1; TRBD2 agrees at 8 bases. Looked up from germline, CDR1 is SGHRS and CDR2 is YFSETQ. Trimming cost V 4 bases and J 0 bases; bases outside gene matches: 6. The CDR3 is made up of 16 amino acids. For the CDR3, the DNA is TGCGCCAGCAGCCGGGACGGGACTAGCTCCTACAATGAGCAGTTCTTC. Its protein product is CASSRDGTSSYNEQFF.

V is TRBV6-6 and J is TRBJ1-1; D is ambiguous. The CDR3 runs 11 residues. The germline V gene has CDR1 MNHNY and CDR2 SVGAGI (reference sequence). CDR3 bases: TGTGTCGGGGAGCCGATCGGTGAAGCTTTCTTT. As protein: CVGEPIGEAFF.

This clone was observed once. This rearrangement joins TRBV27 to TRBJ1-1, with D unclear. Germline CDR1 MNHEY, CDR2 SMNVEV (reference sequence). V lost 2 bases and J 5 bases, leaving 12 bases between the germline ends. There are 14 residues in the CDR3. CDR3 nucleotide sequence: TGTGCCAGCAGTTTACACGGAGGCGGAACTGAAGCTTTCTTT. Translating gives CASSLHGGGTEAFF.

The chain uses TRBV28 and TRBJ1-2; D is possibly TRBD1 (6 bases). V dropped 3 bases and J dropped 7 bases, with 12 bases sitting between them. CDR1 is MDHEN and CDR2 is SYDVKM in the germline V gene. This CDR3 region has 13 residues. The DNA of the CDR3 is TGTGCCAGCAGTTTTGGGGGCGGACGTGGCTACACCTTC. This translates into CASSFGGGRGYTF.

This clone was counted once. This chain links TRBV5-4 with TRBJ2-4; 13 bases are a match to TRBD2. The CDR3 runs 16 residues. Germline V lookup: CDR1 SGHNT, CDR2 YYREEE (reference sequence). V trimming: 4 bases; J trimming: 8 bases; junction bases outside the gene matches: 9. CDR3 residues: CASSRTGLAGPDIQYF. The DNA for the CDR3 is TGTGCCAGCAGCAGAACGGGACTAGCGGGGCCGGACATTCAGTACTTC.

The V and J genes are TRBV10-2 and TRBJ1-4; TRBD1 matches 9 bases. Germline V gene lookup returns CDR1 WSHSY and CDR2 SAAADI. V shed 6 bases, J shed 4 bases, and the junction held 9 bases outside the gene matches. The CDR3 loop spans 16 amino acids. The CDR3 reads CASSSVGTGINEKLFF. For the CDR3, the DNA is TGCGCCAGCAGCTCGGTGGGGACAGGGATTAATGAAAAACTGTTTTTT.

This clone was counted only a few times. The rearrangement uses TRBV6-1 and TRBJ2-7; D gene uncertain. The V end lost 2 bases, the J end lost 3 bases, and 17 bases lay between the germline ends. The CDR3 length is 16 residues. Germline CDR1 reads MNHNS; CDR2 reads SASEGT. The CDR3 region is CASSENVPSSGYEQYF. For the CDR3, the DNA is TGTGCCAGCAGTGAAAATGTACCCTCCTCGGGCTACGAGCAGTACTTC.

V usage is TRBV6-1 and J usage is TRBJ1-1; unclear D gene. Trimming took 10 bases from V and 3 from J, leaving 18 bases between them. The CDR3 runs to 14 residues. The V gene's germline CDR1 is MNHNS and CDR2 SASEGT. The CDR3 spells CATKRGYEDTEAFF. In DNA form, the CDR3 reads TGTGCCACTAAACGGGGTTATGAGGACACTGAAGCTTTCTTT.

The CDR3 spells CASSYRPGGEQFF. As DNA, the CDR3 is TGTGCCAGCAGTTATAGACCGGGGGGCGAGCAGTTCTTC. The chain recombines TRBV2 with TRBJ2-1; TRBD2 is a possible D gene (7 bases). The CDR3 runs 13 residues. Germline V lookup: CDR1 SNHLY, CDR2 FYNNEI. V shed 5 bases and J shed 10 bases, with 15 bases lying between them.